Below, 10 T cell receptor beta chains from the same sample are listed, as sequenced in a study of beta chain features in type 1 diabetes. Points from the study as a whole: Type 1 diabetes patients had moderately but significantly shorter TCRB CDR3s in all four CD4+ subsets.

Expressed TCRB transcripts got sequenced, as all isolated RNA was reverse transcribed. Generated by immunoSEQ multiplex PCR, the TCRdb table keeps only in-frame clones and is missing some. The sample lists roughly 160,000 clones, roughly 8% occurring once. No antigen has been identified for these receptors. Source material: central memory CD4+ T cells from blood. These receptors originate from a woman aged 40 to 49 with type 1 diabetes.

This chain's CDR3 is CASSYSGQWYF. Here the CDR3 DNA reads TGTGCCAGCAGTTACTCCGGACAATGGTACTTC. The V call is TRBV6-6, the J call TRBJ2-5; tentative D call: TRBD1 (5 bases). Trimming removed 0 bases from V and 13 bases from J, with 9 bases in between. Germline V gene sequence: CDR1 MNHNY, CDR2 SVGAGI (reference sequence). This CDR3 region has 11 residues.

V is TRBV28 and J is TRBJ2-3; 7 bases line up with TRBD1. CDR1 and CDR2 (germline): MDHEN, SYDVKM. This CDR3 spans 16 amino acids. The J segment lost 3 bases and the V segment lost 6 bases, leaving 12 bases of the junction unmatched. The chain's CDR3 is CASRTQGKGQTDTQYF. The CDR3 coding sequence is TGTGCCAGCAGAACACAGGGGAAAGGGCAGACAGATACGCAGTATTTT.

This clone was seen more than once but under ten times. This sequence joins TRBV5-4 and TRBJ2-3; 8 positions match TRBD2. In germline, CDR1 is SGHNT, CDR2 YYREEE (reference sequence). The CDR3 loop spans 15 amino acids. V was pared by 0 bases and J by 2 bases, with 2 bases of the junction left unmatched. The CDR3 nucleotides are TGTGCCAGCAGCTTGGGCGGGGGGACCACAGATACGCAGTATTTT. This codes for CASSLGGGTTDTQYF.

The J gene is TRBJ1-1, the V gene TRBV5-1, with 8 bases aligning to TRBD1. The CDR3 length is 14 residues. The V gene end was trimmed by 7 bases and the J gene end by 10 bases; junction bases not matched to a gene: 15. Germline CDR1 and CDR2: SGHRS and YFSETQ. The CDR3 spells CASGPTGERGLAFF. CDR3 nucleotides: TGCGCCAGCGGACCGACAGGGGAGCGTGGATTAGCTTTCTTT. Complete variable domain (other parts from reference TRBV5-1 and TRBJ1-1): KAGVTQTPRYLIKTRGQQVTLSCSPISGHRSVSWYQQTPGQGLQFLFEYFSETQRNKGNFPGRFSGRQFSNSRSEMNVSTLELGDSALYLCASGPTGERGLAFFGQGTRLTVV.

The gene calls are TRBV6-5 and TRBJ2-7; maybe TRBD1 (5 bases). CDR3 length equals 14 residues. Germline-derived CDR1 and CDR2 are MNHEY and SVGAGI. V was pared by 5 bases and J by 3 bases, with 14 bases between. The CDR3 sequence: CASSLEQGLYEQYF. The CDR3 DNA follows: TGTGCCAGCAGTCTAGAGCAGGGCCTCTACGAGCAGTACTTC.

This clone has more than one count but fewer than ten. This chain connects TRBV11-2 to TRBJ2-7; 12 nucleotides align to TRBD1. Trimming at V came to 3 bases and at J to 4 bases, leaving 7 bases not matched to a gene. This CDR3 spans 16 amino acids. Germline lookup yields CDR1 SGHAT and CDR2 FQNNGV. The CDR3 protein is CASSLALGQGAYEQYF. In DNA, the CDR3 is TGTGCCAGCAGCTTGGCCCTGGGACAGGGGGCTTACGAGCAGTACTTC.

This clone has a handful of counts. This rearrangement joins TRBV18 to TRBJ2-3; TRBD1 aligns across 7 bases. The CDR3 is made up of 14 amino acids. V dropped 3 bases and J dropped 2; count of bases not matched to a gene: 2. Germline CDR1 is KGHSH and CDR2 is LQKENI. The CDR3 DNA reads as TGTGCCAGCTCACCGGGACAGTCCACAGATACGCAGTATTTT. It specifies CASSPGQSTDTQYF.

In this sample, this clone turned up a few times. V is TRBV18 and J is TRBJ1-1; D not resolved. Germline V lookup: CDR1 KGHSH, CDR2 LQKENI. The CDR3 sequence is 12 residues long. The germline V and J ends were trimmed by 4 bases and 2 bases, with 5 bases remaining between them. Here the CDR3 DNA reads TGTGCCAGCTCACAGAGAAACACTGAAGCTTTCTTT. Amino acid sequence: CASSQRNTEAFF.

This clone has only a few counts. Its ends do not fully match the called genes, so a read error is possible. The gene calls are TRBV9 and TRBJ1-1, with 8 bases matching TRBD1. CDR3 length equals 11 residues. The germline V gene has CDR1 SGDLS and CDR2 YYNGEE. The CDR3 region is CASSDRTGILF. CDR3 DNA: TGTGCCAGCAGCGATAGGACAGGGATCCTCTTT.

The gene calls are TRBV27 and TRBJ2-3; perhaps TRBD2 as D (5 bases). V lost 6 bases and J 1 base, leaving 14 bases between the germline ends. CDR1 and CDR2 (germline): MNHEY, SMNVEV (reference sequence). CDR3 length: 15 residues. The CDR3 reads CASSIPGLGTDTQYF. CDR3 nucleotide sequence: TGTGCCAGCAGCATACCCGGACTTGGCACAGATACGCAGTATTTT.